Ten or more counts support the clone carrying this TCR beta chain. Its antigen is unidentified. Library preparation (for TCRbeta) was performed with unique molecular identifiers. TCRdb redid the calling of the PCR reads with MiXCR, one entry per CDR3 protein. The repertoire holds 300,000 to 350,000 distinct CDR3 sequences, with over 20% as singletons. The data were taken from a study of T-cell reconstitution after alpha-beta-depleted transplantation in children. This CDR3 has 15 residues. Trimming stripped 4 bases from V and 5 bases from J, with 15 bases between. Looked up from germline, CDR1 is SGHRS and CDR2 is YFSETQ. The study, taken as a whole, reports: Some patients' high day-60 TCRbeta diversity was attributed to recipient cells surviving conditioning.

The sequence derives from a male patient aged 10 to 17 who had a stem cell transplant for acute lymphoblastic leukemia, so the T cells may come from the graft donor. The V call is TRBV5-1, the J call TRBJ2-2; tentatively, D is TRBD2 (6 bases). Source: PBMCs, mostly from graft donor cells, taken 180 days after TCRalphabeta/CD19-depleted stem cell transplant. Here the CDR3 reads CASSAGLAATGELFF. The CDR3 DNA reads as TGCGCCAGCAGCGCGGGACTGGCAGCGACCGGGGAGCTGTTTTTT. The complete variable domain, with remaining parts taken from reference TRBV5-1 and TRBJ2-2, reads KAGVTQTPRYLIKTRGQQVTLSCSPISGHRSVSWYQQTPGQGLQFLFEYFSETQRNKGNFPGRFSGRQFSNSRSEMNVSTLELGDSALYLCASSAGLAATGELFFGEGSRLTVL.